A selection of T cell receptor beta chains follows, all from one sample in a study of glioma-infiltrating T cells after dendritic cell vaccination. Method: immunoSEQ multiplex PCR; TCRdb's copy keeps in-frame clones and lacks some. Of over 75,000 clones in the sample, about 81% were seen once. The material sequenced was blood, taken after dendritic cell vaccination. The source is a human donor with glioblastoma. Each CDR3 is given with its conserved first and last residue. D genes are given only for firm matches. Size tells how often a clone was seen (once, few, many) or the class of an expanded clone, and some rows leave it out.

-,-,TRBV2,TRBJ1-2,TGTGCCAGCAGTGTATCCCAGGCGGGCTACACCTTC,CASSVSQAGYTF
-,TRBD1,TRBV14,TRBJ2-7,TGTGCCAGCAGCCAGATCTCCGGGGGGACAGGGAAGAGGGAGCAGTACTTC,CASSQISGGTGKREQYF
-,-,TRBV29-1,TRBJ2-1,TGCAGCCCTCATCGCGTCGCGCAGGGGCGAGGTGAGCAGTTCTTC,CSPHRVAQGRGEQFF
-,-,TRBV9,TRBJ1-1,TGTGCCAGCAGCGGAGCCCCACCATTAAGGCGGGGCACTCGAAGGAACACTGAAGCTTTCTTT,CASSGAPPLRRGTRRNTEAFF
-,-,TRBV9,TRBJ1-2,TGTGCCAGCAGCGACGCCGGGGGGGCGCAGGGCTACACCTTC,CASSDAGGAQGYTF
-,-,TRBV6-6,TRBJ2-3,TGTGCCAGCGGATGGGGGACTGGCACAGATACGCAGTATTTT,CASGWGTGTDTQYF
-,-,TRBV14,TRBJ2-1,TGTGCCAGCAGCCAAGATTTCAGCGCTTACAATGAGCAGTTCTTC,CASSQDFSAYNEQFF
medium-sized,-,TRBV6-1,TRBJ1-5,TGTGCCAGCAGTGAACCAGGGATAAGCAATCAGCCCCAGCATTTT,CASSEPGISNQPQHF
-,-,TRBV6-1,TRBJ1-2,TGTGCCAGCAGTGAAGGGTCAGCTAACTATGGCTACACCTTC,CASSEGSANYGYTF
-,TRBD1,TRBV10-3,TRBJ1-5,TGTGCCATCAGCGCTGGACAGGGGGCTGGGATGAACAATCAGCCCCAGCATTTT,CAISAGQGAGMNNQPQHF
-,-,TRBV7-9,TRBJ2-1,TGTGCCAGCGCCGCGGGCTACGAGCAGTTCTTC,CASAAGYEQFF
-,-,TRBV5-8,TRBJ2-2,TGTGCCAGCAGCACTGGGACTCACACCGGGGAGCTGTTTTTT,CASSTGTHTGELFF
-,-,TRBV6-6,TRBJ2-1,TGTGCCAGCAGCCCCCGATGGGGACAAGGGGATGAGCAGTTCTTC,CASSPRWGQGDEQFF
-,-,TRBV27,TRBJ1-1,TGTGCCAGCAGTTTATATTTGTCGGGGGTTTTGAGGGCTTTCTTT,CASSLYLSGVLRAFF
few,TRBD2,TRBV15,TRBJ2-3,TGTGCCACCAGCGGATTACTAGCGGGGGGGCAGGATACGCAGTATTTT,CATSGLLAGGQDTQYF
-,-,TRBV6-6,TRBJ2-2,TGTGCCAGCAGCCCGGGACAGAACACCGGGGAGCTGTTTTTT,CASSPGQNTGELFF
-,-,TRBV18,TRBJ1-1,TGTGCCAGCTCACCAGTAACAGTGCTGAACGCTGAAGCTTTCTTT,CASSPVTVLNAEAFF
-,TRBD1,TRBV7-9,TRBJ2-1,TGTGCCAGCAGCAGGGACAGGGGGCTCTACAATGAGCAGTTCTTC,CASSRDRGLYNEQFF
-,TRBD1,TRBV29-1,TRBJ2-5,TGCAGCGTTGATGGGACAGTGTACCAAGAGACCCAGTACTTC,CSVDGTVYQETQYF
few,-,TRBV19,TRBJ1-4,TGTGCCACCCGGGGCCGGGCAGGGGATTATGAAAAACTGTTTTTT,CATRGRAGDYEKLFF
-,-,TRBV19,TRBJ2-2,TGTGCCAGTAGTATCAAGGGGTCCACCGGGGAGCTGTTTTTT,CASSIKGSTGELFF
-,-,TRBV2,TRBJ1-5,TGTGCCAGCAGCCGGACGGGAGACAATCAGCCCCAGCATTTT,CASSRTGDNQPQHF
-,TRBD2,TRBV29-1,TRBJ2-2,TGCAGCGTAGGACTAGCGGGAGGAACCGGGGAGCTGTTTTTT,CSVGLAGGTGELFF
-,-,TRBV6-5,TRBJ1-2,TGTGCCAGCAGTTACTCGAAAAAGGGGAGGGACTATGGCTACACCTTC,CASSYSKKGRDYGYTF
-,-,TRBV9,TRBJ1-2,TGTGCCAGCAGCCCCCGAAGGGGCGACTACACCTTC,CASSPRRGDYTF
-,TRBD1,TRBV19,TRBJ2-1,TGTGCCAGTAGACTCGACAGGGGCGATGAGCAGTTCTTC,CASRLDRGDEQFF
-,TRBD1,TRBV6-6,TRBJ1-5,TGTGCCAGCATAGGGGGACAGGGCGGGAATCAGCCCCAGCATTTT,CASIGGQGGNQPQHF
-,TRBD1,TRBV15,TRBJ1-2,TGTGCCACCAGCAGAAAGACAGGGGCGCCTGTCAGCGCCTTC,CATSRKTGAPVSAF
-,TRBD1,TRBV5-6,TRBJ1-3,TGTGCCAGCCGTTCCCGGTGGGACAGGGGGATTGGAAACACCATATATTTT,CASRSRWDRGIGNTIYF
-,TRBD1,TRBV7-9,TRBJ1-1,TGTGCCAGCAGCTCCGGGACAGGGACTTTTGAAGCTTTCTTT,CASSSGTGTFEAFF
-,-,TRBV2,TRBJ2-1,TGTGCCAGCAGTGAAGCACAGTACAATGAGCAGTTCTTC,CASSEAQYNEQFF
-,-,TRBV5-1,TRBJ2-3,TGCGCCAGCAGCTTGGGCGGGTATATGACAGATACGCAGTATTTT,CASSLGGYMTDTQYF